A selection of T cell receptor beta chains follows, all from one sample in a study of T cells after yellow fever vaccination. TCRdb re-derived calls from the 5' RACE reads in MiXCR, one entry per CDR3 protein. The sample includes under 300,000 distinct CDR3 sequences, 10% to 15% of them seen just once. Sequencing used CD4+ T cells sorted from PBMCs, obtained 45 days after the yellow fever booster vaccination. Receptors originate from a man younger than 40 who received the YFV17D yellow fever vaccine. CDR3s include the opening cysteine and the closing phenylalanine or tryptophan. D genes are given only for firm matches. Clone size is stated in some rows and not others, as once, few, many or a class when expanded.

clone size | D gene | J gene | V gene | CDR3 protein | CDR3 DNA
- | - | TRBJ1-5 | TRBV20-1 | CSARGGPWNQPQHF | TGCAGTGCTCGTGGGGGACCGTGGAATCAGCCCCAGCATTTT
few | - | TRBJ1-1 | TRBV5-4 | CASRPYSVNTEAFF | TGTGCCAGTAGACCATACTCGGTGAACACTGAAGCTTTCTTT
few | - | TRBJ2-7 | TRBV10-3 | CAIRTFSSYEQYF | TGTGCCATCAGGACCTTCAGCTCCTACGAGCAGTACTTC
many | - | TRBJ1-5 | TRBV7-2 | CASTLNSNQPQHF | TGTGCCAGCACCCTTAACTCCAATCAGCCCCAGCATTTT
- | - | TRBJ1-2 | TRBV6-1 | CASFSPGQFNYGYTF | TGTGCCAGCTTCAGTCCCGGACAGTTTAACTATGGCTACACCTTC
- | - | TRBJ2-7 | TRBV5-1 | CASSLAGGHEQYF | TGCGCCAGCAGCTTGGCCGGCGGACACGAGCAGTACTTC
few | TRBD1 | TRBJ2-2 | TRBV20-1 | CSALPGQGDTGELFF | TGCAGTGCACTCCCGGGACAGGGGGACACCGGGGAGCTGTTTTTT
many | - | TRBJ2-1 | TRBV6-5 | CASRLGRSEQFF | TGTGCCAGCAGATTAGGGCGTAGTGAGCAGTTCTTC
- | - | TRBJ1-6 | TRBV20-1 | CSARTDSSYNSPLHF | TGCAGTGCCCGGACGGACAGCTCCTATAATTCACCCCTCCACTTT
few | - | TRBJ2-2 | TRBV7-2 | CASSETRLLATGELFF | TGTGCCAGCAGCGAAACTAGATTGCTGGCCACCGGGGAGCTGTTTTTT
few | TRBD2 | TRBJ2-3 | TRBV20-1 | CSAGPSGRADTQYF | TGCAGTGCAGGCCCTAGCGGGAGGGCAGATACGCAGTATTTT
few | - | TRBJ2-1 | TRBV7-2 | CASSLDPGEQFF | TGTGCCAGCAGCTTAGATCCGGGTGAGCAGTTCTTC
many | - | TRBJ2-7 | TRBV28 | CASSQGHSYEQYF | TGTGCCAGCAGTCAGGGTCACTCCTACGAGCAGTACTTC
few | TRBD2 | TRBJ2-7 | TRBV29-1 | CSVATSGRRLAYEQYF | TGCAGCGTTGCGACTAGCGGGAGGAGGTTGGCCTACGAGCAGTACTTC